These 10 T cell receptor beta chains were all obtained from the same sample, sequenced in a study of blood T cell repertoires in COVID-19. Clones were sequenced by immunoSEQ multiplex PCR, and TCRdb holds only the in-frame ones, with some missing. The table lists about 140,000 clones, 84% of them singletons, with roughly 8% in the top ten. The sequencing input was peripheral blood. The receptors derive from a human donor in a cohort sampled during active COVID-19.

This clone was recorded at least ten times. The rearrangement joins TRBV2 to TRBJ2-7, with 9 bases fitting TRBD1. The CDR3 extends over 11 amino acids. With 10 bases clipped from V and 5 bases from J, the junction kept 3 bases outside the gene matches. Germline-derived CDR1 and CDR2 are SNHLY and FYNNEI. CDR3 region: CATRQGDEQYF. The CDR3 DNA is TGTGCCACTCGACAGGGGGACGAGCAGTACTTC.

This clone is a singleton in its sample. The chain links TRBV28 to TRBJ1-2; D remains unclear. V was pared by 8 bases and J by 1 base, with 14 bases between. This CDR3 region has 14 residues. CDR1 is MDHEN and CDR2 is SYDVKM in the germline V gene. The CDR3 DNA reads TGTGCCAGCCAGTCTGGGCGAAATAACTATGGCTACACCTTC. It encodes CASQSGRNNYGYTF.

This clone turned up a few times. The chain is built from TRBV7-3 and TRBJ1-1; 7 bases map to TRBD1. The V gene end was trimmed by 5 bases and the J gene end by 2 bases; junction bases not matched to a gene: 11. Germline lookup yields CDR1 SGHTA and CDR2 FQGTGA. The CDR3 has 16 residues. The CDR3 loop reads CASSLLQGLVNTEAFF. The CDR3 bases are TGTGCCAGCAGCCTTTTACAGGGGTTAGTAAACACTGAAGCTTTCTTT. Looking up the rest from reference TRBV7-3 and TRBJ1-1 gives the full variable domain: GAGVSQTPSNKVTEKGKYVELRCDPISGHTALYWYRQSLGQGPEFLIYFQGTGAADDSGLPNDRFFAVRPEGSVSTLKIQRTERGDSAVYLCASSLLQGLVNTEAFFGQGTRLTVV.

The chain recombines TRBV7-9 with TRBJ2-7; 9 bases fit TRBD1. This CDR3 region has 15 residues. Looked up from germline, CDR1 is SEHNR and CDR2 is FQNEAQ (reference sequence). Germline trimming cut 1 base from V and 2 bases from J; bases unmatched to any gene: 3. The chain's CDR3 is CASSLGDRDTYEQYF. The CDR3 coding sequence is TGTGCCAGCAGCTTAGGGGACAGGGATACCTACGAGCAGTACTTC.

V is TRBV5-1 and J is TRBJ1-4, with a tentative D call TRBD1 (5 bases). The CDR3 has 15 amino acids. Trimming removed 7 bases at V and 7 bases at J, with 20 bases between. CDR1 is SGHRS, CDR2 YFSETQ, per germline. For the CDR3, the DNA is TGCGCCAGCCGCCCGGGGGGAGGAGGTGGTGAAAAACTGTTTTTT. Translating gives CASRPGGGGGEKLFF.

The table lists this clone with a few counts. CDR3 DNA: TGTGCCAGCAGCTTCAGCCAGGGTCCCTACGAGCAGTACTTC. This gives the protein CASSFSQGPYEQYF. This chain uses TRBV5-5 with TRBJ2-7; weak D call: TRBD1 (5 bases). Trimming shortened V by 2 bases and J by 2 bases, and 11 bases separated the two germline ends. The CDR3 loop spans 14 amino acids. Germline V gives CDR1 SGHKS, CDR2 YYEKEE (reference sequence).

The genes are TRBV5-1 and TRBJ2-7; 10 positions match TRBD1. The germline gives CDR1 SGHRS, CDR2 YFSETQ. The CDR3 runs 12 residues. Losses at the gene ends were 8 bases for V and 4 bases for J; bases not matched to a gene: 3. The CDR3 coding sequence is TGCGCCAGTGGACAGGGGGGGTACGAGCAGTACTTC. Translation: CASGQGGYEQYF.

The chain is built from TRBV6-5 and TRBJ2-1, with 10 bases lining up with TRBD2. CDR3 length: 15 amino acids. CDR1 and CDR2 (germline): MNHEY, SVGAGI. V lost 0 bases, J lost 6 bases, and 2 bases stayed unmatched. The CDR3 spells CASSYSSGGFNEQFF. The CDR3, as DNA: TGTGCCAGCAGTTACTCTAGCGGGGGGTTCAATGAGCAGTTCTTC.

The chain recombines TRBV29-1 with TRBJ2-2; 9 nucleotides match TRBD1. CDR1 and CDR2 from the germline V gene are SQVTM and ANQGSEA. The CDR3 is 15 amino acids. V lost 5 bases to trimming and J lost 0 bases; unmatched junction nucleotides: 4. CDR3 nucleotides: TGCAGCGTTCGGACAGGGGCTTCGAACACCGGGGAGCTGTTTTTT. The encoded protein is CSVRTGASNTGELFF.

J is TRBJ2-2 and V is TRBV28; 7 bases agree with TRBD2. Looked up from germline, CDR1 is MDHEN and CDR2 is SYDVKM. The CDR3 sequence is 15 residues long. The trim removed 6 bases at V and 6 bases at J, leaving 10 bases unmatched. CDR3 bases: TGTGCCAGCAGCCTTAACCGGGGGAGGGCCGGGGAGCTGTTTTTT. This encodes CASSLNRGRAGELFF.